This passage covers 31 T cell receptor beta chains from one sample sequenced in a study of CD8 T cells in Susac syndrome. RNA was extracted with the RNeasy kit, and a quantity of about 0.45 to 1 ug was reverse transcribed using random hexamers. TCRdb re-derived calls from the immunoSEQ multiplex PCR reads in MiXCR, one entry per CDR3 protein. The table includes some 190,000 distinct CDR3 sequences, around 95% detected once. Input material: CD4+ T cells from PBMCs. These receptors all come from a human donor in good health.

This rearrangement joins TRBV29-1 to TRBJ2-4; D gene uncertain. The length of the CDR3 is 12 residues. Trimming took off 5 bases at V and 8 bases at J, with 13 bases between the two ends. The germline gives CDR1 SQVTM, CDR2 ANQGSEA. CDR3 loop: CSVRLGDDIQYF. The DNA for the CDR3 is TGCAGCGTTAGGCTCGGCGACGACATTCAGTACTTC.

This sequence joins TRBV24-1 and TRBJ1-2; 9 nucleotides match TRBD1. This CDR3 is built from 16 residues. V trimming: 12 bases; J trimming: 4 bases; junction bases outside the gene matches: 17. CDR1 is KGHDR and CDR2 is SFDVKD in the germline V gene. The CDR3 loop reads CAVAGTGRDGTYGYTF. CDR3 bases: TGTGCCGTGGCGGGGACAGGGAGAGACGGGACCTATGGCTACACCTTC.

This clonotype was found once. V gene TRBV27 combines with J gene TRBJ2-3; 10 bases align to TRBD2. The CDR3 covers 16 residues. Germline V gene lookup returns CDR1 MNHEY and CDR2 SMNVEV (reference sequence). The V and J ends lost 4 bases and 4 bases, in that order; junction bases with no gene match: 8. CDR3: CASSSLAGVYADTQYF. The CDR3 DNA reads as TGTGCCAGCAGTTCGCTAGCGGGAGTGTATGCAGATACGCAGTATTTT.

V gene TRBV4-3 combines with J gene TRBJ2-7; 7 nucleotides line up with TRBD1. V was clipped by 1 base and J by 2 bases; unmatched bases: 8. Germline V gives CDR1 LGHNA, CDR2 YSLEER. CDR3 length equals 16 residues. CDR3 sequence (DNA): TGCGCCAGCAGCCAAGTTGCCCGGACAGGCGCCTACGAGCAGTACTTC. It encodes CASSQVARTGAYEQYF.

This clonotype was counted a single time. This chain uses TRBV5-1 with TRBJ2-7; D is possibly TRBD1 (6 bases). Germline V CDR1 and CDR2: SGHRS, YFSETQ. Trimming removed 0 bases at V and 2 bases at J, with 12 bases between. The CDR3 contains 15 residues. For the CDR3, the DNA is TGCGCCAGCAGCTTGGGGGGGACACTTACCTACGAGCAGTACGTC. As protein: CASSLGGTLTYEQYV.

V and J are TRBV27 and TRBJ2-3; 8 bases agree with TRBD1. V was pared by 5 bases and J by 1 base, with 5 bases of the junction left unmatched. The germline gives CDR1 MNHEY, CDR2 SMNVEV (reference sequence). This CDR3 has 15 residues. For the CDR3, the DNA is TGTGCCAGCAGTCTCCTGGACAGGGGCACAGATACGCAGTATTTT. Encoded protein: CASSLLDRGTDTQYF.

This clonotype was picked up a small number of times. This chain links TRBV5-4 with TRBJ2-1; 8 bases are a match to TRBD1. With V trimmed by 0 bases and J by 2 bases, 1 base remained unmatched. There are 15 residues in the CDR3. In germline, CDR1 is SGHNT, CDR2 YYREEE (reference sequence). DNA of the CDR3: TGTGCCAGCAGCTTGGACAGGGGGACCTACAATGAGCAGTTCTTC. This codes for CASSLDRGTYNEQFF.

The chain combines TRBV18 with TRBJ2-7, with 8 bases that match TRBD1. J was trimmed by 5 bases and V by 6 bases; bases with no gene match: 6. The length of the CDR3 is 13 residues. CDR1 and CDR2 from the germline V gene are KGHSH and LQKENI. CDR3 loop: CASSRQGRDEQYV. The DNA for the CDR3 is TGTGCCAGCTCGCGACAGGGGCGAGACGAGCAGTACGTC.

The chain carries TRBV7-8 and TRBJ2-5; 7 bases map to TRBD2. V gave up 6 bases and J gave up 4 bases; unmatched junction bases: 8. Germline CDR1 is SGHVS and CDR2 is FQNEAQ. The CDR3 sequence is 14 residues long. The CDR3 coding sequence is TGTGCCAGCAGATCCTCCGGGGGGACAGAGACCCAGTACTTC. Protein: CASRSSGGTETQYF.

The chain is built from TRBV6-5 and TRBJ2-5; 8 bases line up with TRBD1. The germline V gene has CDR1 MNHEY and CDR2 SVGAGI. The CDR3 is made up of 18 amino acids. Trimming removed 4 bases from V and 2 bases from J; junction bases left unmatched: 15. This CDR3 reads CASSFGPGQGGGQETQYF. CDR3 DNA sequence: TGTGCCAGCAGTTTCGGTCCCGGACAGGGAGGCGGGCAAGAGACCCAGTACTTC.

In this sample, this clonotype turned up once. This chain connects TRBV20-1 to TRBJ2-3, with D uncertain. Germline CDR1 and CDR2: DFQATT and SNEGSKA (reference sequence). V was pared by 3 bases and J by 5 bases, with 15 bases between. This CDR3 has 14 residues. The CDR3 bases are TGCAGTGCTAGTGTGGGGATTCGAGGAGATACGCAGTATTTT. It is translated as CSASVGIRGDTQYF.

The CDR3 region has the DNA TGTGCCAGTATGGTCGACAGGGGAAGGCAGCCCCAGCATTTT. It codes for CASMVDRGRQPQHF. The chain is built from TRBV19 and TRBJ1-5; the match to TRBD1 covers 8 bases. Per the germline V gene, CDR1 is LNHDA and CDR2 is SQIVND (reference sequence). This CDR3 is built from 14 residues. Losses at the gene ends were 7 bases for V and 7 bases for J; bases not matched to a gene: 9.

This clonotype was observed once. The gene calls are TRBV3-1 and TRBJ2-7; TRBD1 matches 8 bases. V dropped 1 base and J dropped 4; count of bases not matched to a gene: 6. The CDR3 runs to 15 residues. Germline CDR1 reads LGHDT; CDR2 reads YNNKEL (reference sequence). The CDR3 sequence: CASSQVVTGGYEQYF. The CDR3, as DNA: TGTGCCAGCAGCCAAGTCGTCACAGGGGGGTACGAGCAGTACTTC.

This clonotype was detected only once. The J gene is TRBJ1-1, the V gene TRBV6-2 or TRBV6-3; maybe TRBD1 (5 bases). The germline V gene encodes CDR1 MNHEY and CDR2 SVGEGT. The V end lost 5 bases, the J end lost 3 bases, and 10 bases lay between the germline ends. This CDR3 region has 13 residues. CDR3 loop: CASSLFRDTEAFF. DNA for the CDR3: TGTGCCAGCAGTCTTTTCAGGGACACTGAAGCTTTCTTT.

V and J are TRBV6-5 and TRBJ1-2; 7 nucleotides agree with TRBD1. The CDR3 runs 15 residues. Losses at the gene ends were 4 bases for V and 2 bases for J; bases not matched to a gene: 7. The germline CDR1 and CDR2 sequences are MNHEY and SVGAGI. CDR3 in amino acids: CASSWGDRANYGYTF. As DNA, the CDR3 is TGTGCCAGCAGTTGGGGAGACAGGGCCAACTATGGCTACACCTTC.

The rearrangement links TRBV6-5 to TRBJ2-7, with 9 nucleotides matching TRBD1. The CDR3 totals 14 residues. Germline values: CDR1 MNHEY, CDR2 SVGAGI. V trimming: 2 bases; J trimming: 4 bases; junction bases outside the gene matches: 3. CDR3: CASSYQGQGYEQYF. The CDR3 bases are TGTGCCAGCAGTTACCAAGGACAGGGGTACGAGCAGTACTTC.

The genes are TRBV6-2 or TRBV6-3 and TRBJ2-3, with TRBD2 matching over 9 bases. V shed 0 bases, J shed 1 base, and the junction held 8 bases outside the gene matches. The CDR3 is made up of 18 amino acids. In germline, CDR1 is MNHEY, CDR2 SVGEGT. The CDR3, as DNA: TGTGCCAGCAGTTACTCGAACGTAGCGGGAGTGGGCACAGATACGCAGTATTTT. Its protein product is CASSYSNVAGVGTDTQYF.

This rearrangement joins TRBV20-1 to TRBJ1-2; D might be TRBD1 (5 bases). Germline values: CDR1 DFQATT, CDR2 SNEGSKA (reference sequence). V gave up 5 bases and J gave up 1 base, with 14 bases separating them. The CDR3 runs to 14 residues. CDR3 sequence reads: CSAGILRVNYGYTF. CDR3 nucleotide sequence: TGCAGTGCTGGAATTCTCAGGGTTAACTATGGCTACACCTTC.

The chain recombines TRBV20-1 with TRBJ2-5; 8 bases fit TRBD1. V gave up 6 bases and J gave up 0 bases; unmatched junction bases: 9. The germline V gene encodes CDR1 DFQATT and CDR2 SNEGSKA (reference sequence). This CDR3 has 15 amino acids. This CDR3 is CSAHRTGYNQETQYF. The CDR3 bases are TGCAGTGCACATAGGACAGGGTATAACCAAGAGACCCAGTACTTC.

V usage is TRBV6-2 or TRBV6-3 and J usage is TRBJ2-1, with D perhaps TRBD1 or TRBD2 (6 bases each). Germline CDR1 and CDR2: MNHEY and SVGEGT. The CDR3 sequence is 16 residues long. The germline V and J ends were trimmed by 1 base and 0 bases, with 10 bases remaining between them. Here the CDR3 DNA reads TGTGCCAGCAGTTACTTCGGGGGCCTCTCCTACAATGAGCAGTTCTTC. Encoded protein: CASSYFGGLSYNEQFF.

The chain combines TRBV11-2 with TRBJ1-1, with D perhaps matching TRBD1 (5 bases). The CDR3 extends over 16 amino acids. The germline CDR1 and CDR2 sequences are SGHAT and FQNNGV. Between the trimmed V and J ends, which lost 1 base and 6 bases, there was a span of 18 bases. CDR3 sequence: CASSLGRGREWAEAFF. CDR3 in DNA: TGTGCCAGCAGCTTAGGACGGGGCCGAGAATGGGCTGAAGCTTTCTTT.

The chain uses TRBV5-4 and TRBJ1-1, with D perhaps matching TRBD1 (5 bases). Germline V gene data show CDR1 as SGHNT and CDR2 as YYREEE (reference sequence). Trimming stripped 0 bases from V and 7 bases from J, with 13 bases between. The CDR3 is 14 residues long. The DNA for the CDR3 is TGTGCCAGCAGCTTGGGATCGGTGGGGGGTGAAGCTTTCTTT. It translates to CASSLGSVGGEAFF.

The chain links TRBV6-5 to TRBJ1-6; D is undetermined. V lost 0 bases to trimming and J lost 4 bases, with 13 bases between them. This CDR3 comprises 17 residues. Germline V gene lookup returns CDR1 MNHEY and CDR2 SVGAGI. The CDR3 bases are TGTGCCAGCAGTTACTCGCCGGATCGGGGATATAATTCACCCCTCCACTTT. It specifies CASSYSPDRGYNSPLHF.

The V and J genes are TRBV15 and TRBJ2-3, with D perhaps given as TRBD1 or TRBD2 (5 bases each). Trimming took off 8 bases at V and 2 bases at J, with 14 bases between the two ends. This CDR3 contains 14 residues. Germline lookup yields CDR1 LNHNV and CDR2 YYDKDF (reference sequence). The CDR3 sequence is CATGGASYTDTQYF. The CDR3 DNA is TGTGCCACCGGGGGAGCTAGCTACACAGATACGCAGTATTTT.

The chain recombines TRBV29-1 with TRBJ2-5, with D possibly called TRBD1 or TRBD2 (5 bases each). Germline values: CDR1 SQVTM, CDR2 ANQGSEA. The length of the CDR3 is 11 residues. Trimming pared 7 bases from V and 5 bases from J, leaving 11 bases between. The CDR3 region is CSAEGSETQYF. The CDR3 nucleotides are TGCAGCGCCGAGGGGTCGGAGACCCAGTACTTC.

The CDR3: CSARDPPRNEQFF. Here the CDR3 DNA reads TGCAGTGCTAGAGATCCCCCCCGGAATGAGCAGTTCTTC. The genes are TRBV20-1 and TRBJ2-1, with D unclear. CDR1 and CDR2 (germline): DFQATT, SNEGSKA (reference sequence). The CDR3 extends over 13 amino acids. V lost 0 bases and J 7 bases, leaving 10 bases between the germline ends.

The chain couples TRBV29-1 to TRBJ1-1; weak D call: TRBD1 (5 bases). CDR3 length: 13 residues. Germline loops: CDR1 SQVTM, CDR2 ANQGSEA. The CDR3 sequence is CTVSDRQNTEAFF. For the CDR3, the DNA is TGCACCGTATCTGACAGACAGAACACTGAAGCTTTCTTT.

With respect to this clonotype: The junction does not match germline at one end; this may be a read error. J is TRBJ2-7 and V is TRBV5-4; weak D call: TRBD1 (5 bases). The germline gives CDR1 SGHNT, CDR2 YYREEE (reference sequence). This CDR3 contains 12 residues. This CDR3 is CASSPGQGARWF. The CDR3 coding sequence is TGTGCCAGCAGCCCTGGACAAGGGGCGAGGTGGTTC.

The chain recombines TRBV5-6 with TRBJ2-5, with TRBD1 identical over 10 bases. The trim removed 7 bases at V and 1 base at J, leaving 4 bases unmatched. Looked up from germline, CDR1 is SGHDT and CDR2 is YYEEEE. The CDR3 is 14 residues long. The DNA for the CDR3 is TGTGCCAGCGACAGGGGGCAACGCCAAGAGACCCAGTACTTC. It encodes CASDRGQRQETQYF.

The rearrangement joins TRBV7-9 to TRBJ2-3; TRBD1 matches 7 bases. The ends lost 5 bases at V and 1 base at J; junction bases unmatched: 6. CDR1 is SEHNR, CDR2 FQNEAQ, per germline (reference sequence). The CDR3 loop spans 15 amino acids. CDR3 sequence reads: CASSAAGQGTDTQYF. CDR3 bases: TGTGCCAGCAGCGCCGCCGGACAGGGCACAGATACGCAGTATTTT.

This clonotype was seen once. The CDR3 nucleotides read TGCAGTGCTATCTTTAGGGGCGGCAATCAGCCCCAGCATTTT. This gives the protein CSAIFRGGNQPQHF. The gene calls are TRBV20-1 and TRBJ1-5, with D tentatively TRBD1 (5 bases). This CDR3 has 14 residues. CDR1 and CDR2 from the germline V gene are DFQATT and SNEGSKA (reference sequence). Trimming shortened V by 4 bases and J by 2 bases, and 12 bases separated the two germline ends.